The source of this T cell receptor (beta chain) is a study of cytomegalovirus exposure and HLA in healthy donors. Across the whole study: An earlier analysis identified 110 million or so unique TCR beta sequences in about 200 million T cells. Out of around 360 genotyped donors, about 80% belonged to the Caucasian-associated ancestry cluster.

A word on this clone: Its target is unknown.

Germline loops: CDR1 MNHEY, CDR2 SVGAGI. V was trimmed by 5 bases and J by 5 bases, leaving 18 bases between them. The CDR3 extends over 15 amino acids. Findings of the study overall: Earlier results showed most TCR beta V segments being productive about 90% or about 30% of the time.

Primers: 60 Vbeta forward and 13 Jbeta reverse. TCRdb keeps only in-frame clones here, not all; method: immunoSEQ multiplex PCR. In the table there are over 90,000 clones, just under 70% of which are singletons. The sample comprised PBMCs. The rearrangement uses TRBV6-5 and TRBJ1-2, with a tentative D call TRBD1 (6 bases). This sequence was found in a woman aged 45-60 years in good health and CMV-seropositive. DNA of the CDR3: TGTGCCAGCAGTCGAATGGGACAAAGTTTTTATGGCTACACCTTC. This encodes CASSRMGQSFYGYTF.